The clone carrying this TCR beta chain was seen more than once but under ten times. Its antigen is not identified. The data are from a study of a mutant IDH1 vaccine in newly diagnosed glioma. Looking at the study overall: Former treatment meant radiotherapy, temozolomide, or both; the majority had gotten both.

The CDR3 length is 13 residues. Losses at the gene ends were 8 bases for V and 5 bases for J; bases not matched to a gene: 8. Germline-derived CDR1 and CDR2 are LNHDA and SQIVND (reference sequence). The time point is: week 35, safety follow-up. Vaccine doses each comprised 300 ug of mutant IDH1 20-mer peptide, with topical imiquimod. Here immunoSEQ multiplex PCR was the method, and the copy in TCRdb shows in-frame clones only, minus some. The repertoire holds some 29,000 clones, 65% to 85% seen once, with 9.3% in the top ten. Sample: PBMCs, taken from a glioma patient whose treatment included an IDH1 peptide vaccine. The clonotype comes from a woman between 25 and 40 years old with glioma. Some clones in this sample may be carry-over from other donors' samples. V usage is TRBV19 and J usage is TRBJ1-1; TRBD1 matches at 7 bases. The CDR3 loop is CASHWQGGTEAFF. In DNA, the CDR3 is TGTGCCAGTCACTGGCAGGGGGGGACTGAAGCTTTCTTT.